Shown below are 14 T cell receptor beta chains from a single sample sequenced in a study of response to subunit inactivated influenza vaccine. TCRdb reanalysed the RT-PCR reads using MiXCR and keeps one entry per CDR3 protein. This sample has 800,000 or so distinct CDR3 sequences, with about 20% found just once. This specimen consisted of PBMCs from blood, obtained more than 4 days after vaccination. Every receptor here comes from a man aged 45-65 years who received an inactivated influenza vaccine.

This clonotype was seen only a few times. J is TRBJ2-3 and V is TRBV20-1; maybe TRBD2 (6 bases). The CDR3 covers 14 residues. Germline CDR1 reads DFQATT; CDR2 reads SNEGSKA (reference sequence). Trimming left V 3 bases short and J 3 bases short, with 13 bases between. The CDR3: CSASGVAATDTQYF. In DNA, the CDR3 is TGCAGTGCTAGCGGGGTAGCGGCTACAGATACGCAGTATTTT.

The sample holds a few counts of this clonotype. The chain couples TRBV7-3 to TRBJ2-5; no firm D call. The CDR3 has 13 residues. V dropped 0 bases and J dropped 5 bases, with 7 bases sitting between them. The germline V gene has CDR1 SGHTA and CDR2 FQGTGA. The CDR3 sequence is CASSLTVEETQYF. For the CDR3, the DNA is TGTGCCAGCAGCTTAACGGTGGAGGAGACCCAGTACTTC.

This clonotype has only one observation. The chain recombines TRBV11-2 with TRBJ2-2, with a possible D match to TRBD1 (5 bases). Germline CDR1 and CDR2: SGHAT and FQNNGV. This CDR3 spans 19 amino acids. The V end lost 0 bases, the J end lost 4 bases, and 21 bases lay between the germline ends. For the CDR3, the DNA is TGTGCCAGCAGCTTAGACAGACAGTGGGCCGGAGCGAGCACCGGGGAGCTGTTTTTT. Translation: CASSLDRQWAGASTGELFF.

The V call is TRBV15, the J call TRBJ2-1; 12 positions match TRBD2. The CDR3 is 16 amino acids. Unmatched junction bases numbered 9, after V lost 5 bases and J lost 7 bases. Germline CDR1 LNHNV, CDR2 YYDKDF (reference sequence). CDR3 nucleotides: TGTGCCACCAGCGCTAGCGGGGGGGCTTTGGGTAATGAGCAGTTCTTC. It encodes CATSASGGALGNEQFF.

This clonotype appeared a few times. The chain uses TRBV7-2 and TRBJ2-3; 8 bases are shared with TRBD2. This CDR3 contains 14 residues. V gave up 1 base and J gave up 4 bases; unmatched junction bases: 1. Germline V gene sequence: CDR1 SGHTA, CDR2 FQGNSA. The chain's CDR3 is CASSLDGGADTQYF. The CDR3 DNA sequence: TGTGCCAGCAGCTTAGACGGGGGGGCAGATACGCAGTATTTT.

This clonotype was counted between two and nine times. V usage is TRBV20-1 and J usage is TRBJ2-1; D call uncertain. There are 14 residues in the CDR3. Germline-derived CDR1 and CDR2 are DFQATT and SNEGSKA (reference sequence). Trimming took 0 bases from V and 10 from J, leaving 16 bases between them. CDR3 sequence: CSAREGAPGREQFF. CDR3 sequence (DNA): TGCAGTGCTAGAGAAGGCGCACCCGGTCGGGAGCAGTTCTTC.

There are a few counts of this clonotype. V usage is TRBV20-1 and J usage is TRBJ1-5, with 11 bases identical to TRBD1. The CDR3 extends over 14 amino acids. CDR1 is DFQATT and CDR2 is SNEGSKA in the germline V gene (reference sequence). V shed 5 bases and J 6 bases; nucleotides not matched to a gene: 6. Here the CDR3 DNA reads TGCAGTGCTCAATCGGGACAGGGGGTTCAGCCCCAGCATTTT. It encodes CSAQSGQGVQPQHF.

The chain couples TRBV7-2 to TRBJ2-7; D unresolved. The V end was cut by 7 bases, the J end by 0 bases, with 13 bases between. In germline, CDR1 is SGHTA, CDR2 FQGNSA. The CDR3 consists of 14 residues. The CDR3 region is CASNSLDSSYEQYF. The CDR3 nucleotides are TGTGCCAGCAACTCTCTCGATAGCTCCTACGAGCAGTACTTC.

The chain recombines TRBV5-1 with TRBJ2-2; 10 nucleotides align to TRBD2. Trimming at V came to 1 base and at J to 5 bases, leaving 5 bases not matched to a gene. Germline V lookup: CDR1 SGHRS, CDR2 YFSETQ. The CDR3 runs to 16 residues. The CDR3: CASSLPTSGPTGELFF. The CDR3 DNA reads TGCGCCAGCAGCTTGCCGACTAGCGGGCCTACCGGGGAGCTGTTTTTT.

This chain links TRBV20-1 with TRBJ1-2; D remains unclear. Germline V lookup: CDR1 DFQATT, CDR2 SNEGSKA (reference sequence). CDR3 length: 13 amino acids. Trimming took 0 bases from V and 0 from J, leaving 5 bases between them. The CDR3 DNA reads TGCAGTGCTAGAGATAAGCCTAACTATGGCTACACCTTC. Protein product: CSARDKPNYGYTF.

This chain uses TRBV12-3 or TRBV12-4 with TRBJ2-1; 10 nucleotides align to TRBD2. V was clipped by 2 bases and J by 9 bases; unmatched bases: 13. The CDR3 extends over 17 amino acids. CDR3 sequence: CASSLPNWSGGAAEQFF. The CDR3 coding sequence is TGTGCCAGCAGTTTACCTAATTGGAGCGGGGGGGCGGCTGAGCAGTTCTTC.

V gene TRBV7-3 combines with J gene TRBJ1-1; D perhaps matches TRBD1 (6 bases). V lost 6 bases and J lost 1, with 15 bases in between. The CDR3 spans 15 residues. Germline V gene data show CDR1 as SGHTA and CDR2 as FQGTGA. CDR3 sequence: CASSQTGGRNTEAFF. The CDR3 DNA reads TGTGCCAGCAGTCAGACAGGAGGGAGGAACACTGAAGCTTTCTTT.

The chain uses TRBV20-1 and TRBJ2-3; D may be TRBD2 (5 bases). The CDR3 has 14 amino acids. Looked up from germline, CDR1 is DFQATT and CDR2 is SNEGSKA (reference sequence). V lost 5 bases and J lost 1, with 13 bases in between. As DNA, the CDR3 is TGCAGTGCTGCGAAGGGAGCAGGCACAGATACGCAGTATTTT. This gives the protein CSAAKGAGTDTQYF.

This clonotype has only a few counts. The CDR3 DNA follows: TGTGCCAGCAGCTTAGGGACTAGTAATTTACTGTTCTTC. It encodes CASSLGTSNLLFF. The chain links TRBV11-2 to TRBJ2-1; 7 nucleotides agree with TRBD2. J gave up 15 bases and V 1 base, and 9 bases lay outside the gene matches. The CDR3 spans 13 residues. From germline, CDR1 is SGHAT and CDR2 FQNNGV.